This T cell receptor (beta chain) was sequenced in a study of beta chain features in type 1 diabetes. Findings of the study overall: Junctions at VDJ sites from type 1 diabetes patients had fewer insertions and more deletions.

Only a few counts were recorded for this clone. Its antigen is still unknown. The authors reverse transcribed all of the isolated RNA, so sequencing captured expressed TCRB transcripts. Only in-frame clones appear in the TCRdb table, and some are missing; sequencing was by immunoSEQ multiplex PCR. The sample lists around 350,000 clones, around an eighth occurring once. Sorting with CD45RO/CCR7/CD25/CD127/CD95/CD27 yielded naive, central memory, regulatory and stem-like memory CD4+ cells. There are 15 residues in the CDR3. V trimming: 5 bases; J trimming: 4 bases; junction bases outside the gene matches: 10. CDR1 is MDHEN, CDR2 SYDVKM, per germline.

The sample comprised naive CD4+ T cells from blood. This TCR came from a man in his late teens or twenties in good health. The chain is built from TRBV28 and TRBJ1-1, with TRBD1 matching 7 bases. The CDR3 is CASSATGFFVTEAFF. The CDR3 nucleotides read TGTGCCAGCAGTGCGACAGGGTTTTTCGTCACTGAAGCTTTCTTT.